This T cell receptor (beta chain) emerged from a study of blood T cell repertoires in COVID-19. Study at large: The origin of the acute and convalescent COVID-19 samples was the United States, Italy and Spain. From T cells, B-cell-depleted T cells, or PBMCs came the material, which was cDNA or gDNA.

Per the original data handling: It was from reference gene primer amplification that nucleated cell counts were estimated. Generated by immunoSEQ multiplex PCR, the TCRdb table keeps only in-frame clones and is missing some. V, J and clone size were drawn from that table, and D and trimming were deduced from the DNA. The repertoire holds about 28,000 clones, with 81% as singletons. The ends lost 6 bases at V and 3 bases at J; junction bases unmatched: 4. CDR1 and CDR2 (germline): SGDLS, YYNGEE. CDR3 size: 15 residues. V gene TRBV9 combines with J gene TRBJ2-1, with 12 positions matching TRBD2. The sequence was collected from a woman in her fifties or sixties with acute or convalescent COVID-19. The sequencing input was peripheral blood. CDR3 nucleotides: TGTGCCAGCACTAGCGGGGGGGCTTACTACAATGAGCAGTTCTTC. Translating gives CASTSGGAYYNEQFF.